This T cell receptor beta chain derives from a study of neurological immune-mediated disorders. This clonotype came up many times. TCRdb processed the 5' RACE reads anew with MiXCR; each CDR3 protein has one entry. Here the sample spans approximately 50,000 distinct CDR3 sequences, about 9.4% being singletons. The receptor was derived from a man aged 65 to 79 with HTLV-1-associated myelopathy (HAM/TSP). Sequenced: PBMCs.

The CDR3 sequence: CASSYLNPGATQYF. The CDR3 region has the DNA TGTGCCAGCAGTTATTTGAACCCCGGGGCGACCCAGTACTTC. This rearrangement joins TRBV6-5 to TRBJ2-5; tentatively, D is TRBD1 or TRBD2 (5 bases each). Germline CDR1 MNHEY, CDR2 SVGAGI. The CDR3 is made up of 14 amino acids. The V and J ends lost 3 bases and 7 bases respectively, with 15 bases between them.